This T cell receptor (beta chain) was sequenced in a study of shared clonotypes between healthy human individuals. Study-wide results and caveats: The sampled material consisted only of blood, and tissue repertoires are likely to differ.

This CDR3 contains 15 residues. Germline-derived CDR1 and CDR2 are SGHTA and FQGTGA. Trimming removed 3 bases from V and 2 bases from J, with 13 bases in between. With regard to this clone: As yet, its antigen is unknown.

The authors split each subset's genomic DNA evenly across several immunoSEQ plates. For unsorted PBMC, about 290 ng DNA per replicate equaled roughly 31,000 T cell genomes. Under the authors' procedure: Filtering differed, since immunoSEQ gave only junction sequences and no quality scores. Repertoires were generated with immunoSEQ multiplex PCR, while TCRdb's copy carries only in-frame clones and drops some. That table is the source of V, J and clone size, and D and trimming were worked out from the DNA. The sample has roughly 500,000 clones, roughly 80% seen once. The sequence was collected from a woman in her forties in good health. Some clones in this sample may be carry-over from other donors' samples. V gene TRBV7-3 combines with J gene TRBJ2-5; D may be TRBD2 (5 bases). What was sequenced was PBMCs. The CDR3 DNA reads TGTGCCAGCAGCTTCGCGGCTAGCTCTCAAGAGACCCAGTACTTC. Translated: CASSFAASSQETQYF.